Shown below are 8 T cell receptor beta chains from a single sample sequenced in a study of blood T cell repertoires in COVID-19. Sequencing was performed with immunoSEQ multiplex PCR; in TCRdb, only in-frame clones are kept and a portion is missing. The table records under 200,000 clones, roughly 90% of them present only once. Material: peripheral blood. The receptors derive from a man aged 45-65 years with acute or convalescent COVID-19.

J is TRBJ2-3 and V is TRBV19; weak D call: TRBD2 (5 bases). Germline-derived CDR1 and CDR2 are LNHDA and SQIVND (reference sequence). CDR3 length: 15 residues. V dropped 10 bases and J dropped 1 base, with 18 bases sitting between them. Here the CDR3 reads CATKSGRSGTDTQYF. DNA of the CDR3: TGTGCCACCAAAAGCGGCAGGTCCGGCACAGATACGCAGTATTTT.

The chain uses TRBV7-2 and TRBJ2-2, with 7 bases that match TRBD2. Trimming took 5 bases from V and 2 from J; bases not matched to a gene: 5. Germline-derived CDR1 and CDR2 are SGHTA and FQGNSA. CDR3 length equals 15 residues. The CDR3 DNA follows: TGTGCCAGCAGCCCCCGGGGGGACAACACCGGGGAGCTGTTTTTT. The encoded protein is CASSPRGDNTGELFF. Complete variable domain (other parts from reference TRBV7-2 and TRBJ2-2): GAGVSQSPSNKVTEKGKDVELRCDPISGHTALYWYRQSLGQGLEFLIYFQGNSAPDKSGLPSDRFSAERTGGSVSTLTIQRTQQEDSAVYLCASSPRGDNTGELFFGEGSRLTVL.

CDR3 protein: CASRKGHQPQHF. The CDR3 DNA is TGTGCCAGTCGGAAGGGGCATCAGCCCCAGCATTTT. V gene TRBV19 combines with J gene TRBJ1-5; possible D gene TRBD1, 5 bases. Germline V gene lookup returns CDR1 LNHDA and CDR2 SQIVND (reference sequence). The CDR3 is 12 residues long. The V end lost 8 bases, the J end lost 5 bases, and 10 bases lay between the germline ends. Using reference TRBV19 and TRBJ1-5 for the parts outside the CDR3, the full variable domain is DGGITQSPKYLFRKEGQNVTLSCEQNLNHDAMYWYRQDPGQGLRLIYYSQIVNDFQKGDIAEGYSVSREKKESFPLTVTSAQKNPTAFYLCASRKGHQPQHFGDGTRLSIL.

J is TRBJ1-6 and V is TRBV27; TRBD1 is a possible D gene (6 bases). V lost 2 bases to trimming and J lost 11 bases, with 19 bases between them. This CDR3 contains 16 residues. Germline loops: CDR1 MNHEY, CDR2 SMNVEV (reference sequence). DNA for the CDR3: TGTGCCAGCAGTTTAGGCCCGAGGGGGTTGGTTACACCCCTCCACTTT. Protein: CASSLGPRGLVTPLHF.

The chain combines TRBV19 with TRBJ2-7, with 14 bases lining up with TRBD2. This CDR3 contains 16 residues. CDR1 and CDR2 from the germline V gene are LNHDA and SQIVND (reference sequence). Trimming cost V 4 bases and J 5 bases; bases outside gene matches: 7. The CDR3 loop reads CASSKIGTSGSHEQYF. Here the CDR3 DNA reads TGTGCCAGTAGTAAGATTGGGACTAGCGGGAGCCACGAGCAGTACTTC.

This clone showed up just once. This rearrangement joins TRBV6-5 to TRBJ2-3; tentative D call: TRBD2 (5 bases). This CDR3 is built from 14 residues. Germline V gene sequence: CDR1 MNHEY, CDR2 SVGAGI. V shed 6 bases and J shed 6 bases, with 16 bases lying between them. CDR3 in DNA: TGTGCCAGCAGAGGACTCCCCGACTTGGATACGCAGTATTTT. Amino acids: CASRGLPDLDTQYF.

This rearrangement joins TRBV5-1 to TRBJ2-1; 9 nucleotides agree with TRBD2. The CDR3 loop spans 17 amino acids. Per germline, CDR1 SGHRS and CDR2 YFSETQ. The trim removed 2 bases at V and 7 bases at J, leaving 13 bases unmatched. In nucleotides, the CDR3 is TGCGCCAGCAGCTTCCTCAACCTAGCGGGACCTGGTAATGAGCAGTTCTTC. This translates into CASSFLNLAGPGNEQFF.

V gene TRBV11-2 combines with J gene TRBJ1-1, with D tentatively TRBD1 (5 bases). The CDR3 runs 13 residues. In germline, CDR1 is SGHAT, CDR2 FQNNGV. V lost 5 bases to trimming and J lost 7 bases, with 14 bases between them. CDR3 residues: CASSATGRGEAFF. CDR3 sequence (DNA): TGTGCCAGCAGCGCTACGGGGAGGGGTGAAGCTTTCTTT. The full variable domain, completed using reference TRBV11-2 and TRBJ1-1, is EAGVAQSPRYKIIEKRQSVAFWCNPISGHATLYWYQQILGQGPKLLIQFQNNGVVDDSQLPKDRFSAERLKGVDSTLKIQPAKLEDSAVYLCASSATGRGEAFFGQGTRLTVV.